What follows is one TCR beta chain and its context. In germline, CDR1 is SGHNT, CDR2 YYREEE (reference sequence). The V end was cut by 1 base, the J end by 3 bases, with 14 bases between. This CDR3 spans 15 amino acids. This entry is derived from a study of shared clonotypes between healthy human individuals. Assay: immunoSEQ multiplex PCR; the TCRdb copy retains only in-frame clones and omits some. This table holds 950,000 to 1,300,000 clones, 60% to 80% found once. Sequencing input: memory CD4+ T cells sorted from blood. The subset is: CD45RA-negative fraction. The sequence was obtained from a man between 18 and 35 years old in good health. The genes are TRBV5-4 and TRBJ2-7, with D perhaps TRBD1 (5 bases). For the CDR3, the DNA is TGTGCCAGCAGCTTGCTATCCCAGGGAAACTACGAGCAGTACTTC. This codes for CASSLLSQGNYEQYF.